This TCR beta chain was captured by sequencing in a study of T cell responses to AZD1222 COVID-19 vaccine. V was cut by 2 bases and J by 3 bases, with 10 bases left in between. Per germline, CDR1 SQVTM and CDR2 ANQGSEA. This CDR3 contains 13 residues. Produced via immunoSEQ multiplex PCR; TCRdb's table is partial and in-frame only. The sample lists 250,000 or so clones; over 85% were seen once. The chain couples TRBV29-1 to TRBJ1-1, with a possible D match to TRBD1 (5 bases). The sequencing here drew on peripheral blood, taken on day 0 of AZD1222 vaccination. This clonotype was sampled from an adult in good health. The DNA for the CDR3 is TGCAGCGTTGAAACGGGGCAATACACTGAAGCTTTCTTT. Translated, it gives CSVETGQYTEAFF.